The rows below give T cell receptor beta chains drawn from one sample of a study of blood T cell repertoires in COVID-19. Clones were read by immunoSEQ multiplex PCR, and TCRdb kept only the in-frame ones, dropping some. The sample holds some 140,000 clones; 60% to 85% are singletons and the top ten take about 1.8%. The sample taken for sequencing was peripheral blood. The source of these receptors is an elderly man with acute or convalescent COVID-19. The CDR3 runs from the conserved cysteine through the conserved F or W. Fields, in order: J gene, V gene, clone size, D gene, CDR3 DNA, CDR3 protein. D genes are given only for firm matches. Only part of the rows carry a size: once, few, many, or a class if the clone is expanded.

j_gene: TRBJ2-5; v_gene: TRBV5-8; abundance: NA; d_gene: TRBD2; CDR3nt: TGTGCCAGCAGCTGGAAAATGGGCCTAGCGGGGGGAGAGACCCAGTACTTC; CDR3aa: CASSWKMGLAGGETQYF
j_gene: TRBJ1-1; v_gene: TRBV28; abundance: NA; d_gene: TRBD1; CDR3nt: TGTGCCAGCAGTATTGACAGGGCTGAAGCTTTCTTT; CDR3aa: CASSIDRAEAFF
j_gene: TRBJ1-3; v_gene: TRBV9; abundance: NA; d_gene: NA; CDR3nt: TGTGCCAGCAGCGTAGAGTTGGGGCAGAGCTCTGGAAACACCATATATTTT; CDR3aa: CASSVELGQSSGNTIYF
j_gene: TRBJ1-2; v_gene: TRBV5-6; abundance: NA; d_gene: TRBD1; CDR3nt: TGTGCCAGCAGTCGACAGGGGCCGAACTATGGCTACACCTTC; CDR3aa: CASSRQGPNYGYTF
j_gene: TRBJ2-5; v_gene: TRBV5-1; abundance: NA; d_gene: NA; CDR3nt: TGCGCCAGCAGTCTAGATCCGGACAGCTCCAAGAGGGTCCAGTACTTC; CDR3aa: CASSLDPDSSKRVQYF
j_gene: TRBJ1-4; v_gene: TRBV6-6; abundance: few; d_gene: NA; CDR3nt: TGTGCCAGCAGTCCCGGGAGGTCAAATGAAAAACTGTTTTTT; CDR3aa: CASSPGRSNEKLFF
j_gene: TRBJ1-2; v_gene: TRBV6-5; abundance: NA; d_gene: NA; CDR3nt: TGTGCCAGCAGTTACCGCCATTTGGACAGCTACTATGGCTACACCTTC; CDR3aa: CASSYRHLDSYYGYTF
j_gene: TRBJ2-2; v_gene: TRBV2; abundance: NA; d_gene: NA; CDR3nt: TGTGCCAGCAGTGAACAGGGGAACACCGGGGAGCTGTTTTTT; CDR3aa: CASSEQGNTGELFF
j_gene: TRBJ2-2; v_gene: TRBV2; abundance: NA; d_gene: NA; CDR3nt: TGTGCCAGCAGTGTCCGGGCGAACACCGGGGAGCTGTTTTTT; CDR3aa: CASSVRANTGELFF
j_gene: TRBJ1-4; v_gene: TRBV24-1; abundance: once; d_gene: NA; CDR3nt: TGTGCCACCAGTGATGCCGGGAAGCCGAATGAAAAACTGTTTTTT; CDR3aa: CATSDAGKPNEKLFF
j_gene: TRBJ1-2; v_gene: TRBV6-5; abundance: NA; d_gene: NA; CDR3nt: TGTGCCAGCAGTTACTCCGAGAGTTATGGCTACACCTTC; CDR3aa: CASSYSESYGYTF
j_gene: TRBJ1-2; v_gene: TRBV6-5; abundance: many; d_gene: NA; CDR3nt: TGTGCCAGCAGTCCCCAACAGGATTCGTACACCTTC; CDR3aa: CASSPQQDSYTF
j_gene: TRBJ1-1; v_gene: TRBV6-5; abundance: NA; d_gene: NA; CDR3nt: TGTGCCAGCAAGGCAGGGTTGAACACTGAAGCTTTCTTT; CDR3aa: CASKAGLNTEAFF
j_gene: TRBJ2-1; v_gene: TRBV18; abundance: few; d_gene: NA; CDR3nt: TGTGCCAGCTCAGAGGTACTGGACAATGAGCAGTTCTTC; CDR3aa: CASSEVLDNEQFF
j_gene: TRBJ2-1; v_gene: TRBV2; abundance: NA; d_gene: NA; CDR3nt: TGTGCCAGCAGGGCCACCGGGACAATTAGGTATGAGCAGTTCTTC; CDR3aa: CASRATGTIRYEQFF
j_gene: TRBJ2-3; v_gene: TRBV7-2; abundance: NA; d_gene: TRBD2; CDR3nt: TGTGCCAGCAGGAGCGGGGCGCTTAGCACAGATACGCAGTATTTT; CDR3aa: CASRSGALSTDTQYF
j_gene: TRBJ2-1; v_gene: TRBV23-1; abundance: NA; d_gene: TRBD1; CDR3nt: TGCGCCAGCAGTCACCTCCTCCGGGACAGGGATTTCGGTGAGCAGTTCTTC; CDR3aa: CASSHLLRDRDFGEQFF
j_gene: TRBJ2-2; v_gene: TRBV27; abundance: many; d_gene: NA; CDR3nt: TGTGCCAGCAGTTTGTTGGCGGGGGCGGGGGAGCTGTTTTTT; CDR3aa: CASSLLAGAGELFF
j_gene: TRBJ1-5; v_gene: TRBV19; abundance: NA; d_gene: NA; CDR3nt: TGTGCCAGTAGTCTCCAAGGAGGTAGCAATCAGCCCCAGCATTTT; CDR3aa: CASSLQGGSNQPQHF
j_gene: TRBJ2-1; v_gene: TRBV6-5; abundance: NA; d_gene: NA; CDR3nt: TGTGCCAGCAGTTACGGTCGGCTAGATTACAATGAGCAGTTCTTC; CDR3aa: CASSYGRLDYNEQFF
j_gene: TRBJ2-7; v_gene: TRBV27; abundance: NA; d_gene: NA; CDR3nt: TGTGCCAGCACCTCCCTCGGCGGGCCACTCGTGGGCGAGCAGTACTTC; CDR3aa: CASTSLGGPLVGEQYF
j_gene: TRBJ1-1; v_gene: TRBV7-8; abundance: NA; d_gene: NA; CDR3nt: TGTGCCAGCAGCGTAGGCTATGGAGGGACGAACACTGAAGCTTTCTTT; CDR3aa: CASSVGYGGTNTEAFF
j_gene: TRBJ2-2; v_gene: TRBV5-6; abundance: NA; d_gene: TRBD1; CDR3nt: TGTGCCAGCAGCCGGACAGGGCGATACACCGGGGAGCTGTTTTTT; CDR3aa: CASSRTGRYTGELFF
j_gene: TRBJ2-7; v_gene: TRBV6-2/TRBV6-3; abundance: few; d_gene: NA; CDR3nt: TGTGCCAGCAGTTACCCTACTTTGATCGAGCAGTACTTC; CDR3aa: CASSYPTLIEQYF
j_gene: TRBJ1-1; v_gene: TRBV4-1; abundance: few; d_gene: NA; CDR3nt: TGCGCCAGCAGCCGAGAGGGCCTGGGGAACACTGAAGCTTTCTTT; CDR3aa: CASSREGLGNTEAFF
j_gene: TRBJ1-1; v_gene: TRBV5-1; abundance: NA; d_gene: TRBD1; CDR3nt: TGCGCCAGCAGCCCGACACAGGGGGCAAACACTGAAGCTTTCTTT; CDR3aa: CASSPTQGANTEAFF
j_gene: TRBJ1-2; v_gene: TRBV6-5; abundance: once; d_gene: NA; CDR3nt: TGTGCCAGCACCCAAAGGACAGCCTTCTATGGCTACACCTTC; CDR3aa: CASTQRTAFYGYTF
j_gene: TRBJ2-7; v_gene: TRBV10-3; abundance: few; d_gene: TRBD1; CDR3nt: TGTGCCATCAGTGGGCTGCAGGGGGCTTACGAGCAGTACTTC; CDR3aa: CAISGLQGAYEQYF
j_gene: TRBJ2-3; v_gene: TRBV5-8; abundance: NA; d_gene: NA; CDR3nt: TGTGCCAGCAGCTTGGCCAGTACAGATACGCAGTATTTT; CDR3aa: CASSLASTDTQYF
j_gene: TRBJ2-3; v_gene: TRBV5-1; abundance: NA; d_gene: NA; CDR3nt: TGCGCCAGCAGCTTGGAGGGCAGGGCAGCAGATACGCAGTATTTT; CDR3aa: CASSLEGRAADTQYF
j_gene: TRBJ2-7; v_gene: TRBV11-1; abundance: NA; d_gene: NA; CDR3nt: TGTGCCAGCAGCCCGATCCCCGGGGAGCAGTACTTC; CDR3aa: CASSPIPGEQYF
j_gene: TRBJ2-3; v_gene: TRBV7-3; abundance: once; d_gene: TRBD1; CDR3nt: TGTGCCAGCAGTTTCGTCCCCGGGACAGGGACCGGCACAGATACGCAGTATTTT; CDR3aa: CASSFVPGTGTGTDTQYF
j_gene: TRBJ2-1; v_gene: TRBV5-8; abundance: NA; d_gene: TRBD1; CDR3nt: TGTGCCAGCAGCATTGGATCAGGGGGTGGTTACAATGAGCAGTTCTTC; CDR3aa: CASSIGSGGGYNEQFF
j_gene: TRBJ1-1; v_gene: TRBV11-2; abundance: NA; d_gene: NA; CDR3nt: TGTGCCAGCCTACCCATGAACACTGAAGCTTTCTTT; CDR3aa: CASLPMNTEAFF
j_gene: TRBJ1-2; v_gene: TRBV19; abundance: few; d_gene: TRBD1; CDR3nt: TGTGCCAGTAGTCACGGGACAGGCAGGGATGGCTACACCTTC; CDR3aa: CASSHGTGRDGYTF
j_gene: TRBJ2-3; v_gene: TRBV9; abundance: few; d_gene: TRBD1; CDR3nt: TGTGCCAGCAGCGCCCTCGACAGGGTTGAAGATACGCAGTATTTT; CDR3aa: CASSALDRVEDTQYF
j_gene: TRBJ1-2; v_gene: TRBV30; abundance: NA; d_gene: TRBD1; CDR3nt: TGTGCCTTGGCACTGAACAGGGGAAATGGCTACACCTTC; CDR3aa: CALALNRGNGYTF
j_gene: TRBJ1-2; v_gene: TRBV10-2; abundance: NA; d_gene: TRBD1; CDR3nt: TGCGCCAGCAGGGACTCGATGGGACAGGGGGCGCGGAGAAATGGCTACACCTTC; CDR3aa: CASRDSMGQGARRNGYTF